Listed below are T cell receptor beta chains from one sample, sequenced in a study of T cell repertoires in cytomegalovirus infection. TCRdb itself ran the reads through MiXCR, one entry per CDR3 protein. The sample records roughly 630,000 distinct CDR3 sequences, approximately 24% being singletons. Material: CD8+ T cells from PBMCs. Receptors originate from a human donor in good health (CMV status not recorded). Some clones in this sample may be carry-over from other donors' samples. CDR3s include the opening cysteine and the closing phenylalanine or tryptophan. Some rows mark clone size as missing; the rest say once, few, many or name a class of expanded clone.

abundance	v_gene	j_gene	CDR3aa
-	TRBV20-1	TRBJ1-2	CSASRPGKLRYGYTF
few	TRBV6-5	TRBJ2-3	CASSYSGDTSPDTQYF
-	TRBV20-1	TRBJ2-7	CSARGQGSGEQYF
many	TRBV7-9	TRBJ1-1	CASSFTPNTEAFF
few	TRBV4-1	TRBJ2-2	CASSQEDTAGTGELFF
-	TRBV28	TRBJ2-3	CASNSRRVTDTQYF
-	TRBV7-2	TRBJ2-2	CASSARWTSGTGELFF
-	TRBV7-9	TRBJ2-2	CASVGQQNTGELFF
many	TRBV28	TRBJ1-1	CASSLRGAEAFF
many	TRBV6-2/TRBV6-3	TRBJ2-5	CASSRIETQYF
few	TRBV28	TRBJ2-4	CASSRQGLRNIQYF
many	TRBV6-6	TRBJ2-3	CASSYSRTGGTDTQYF
-	TRBV12-3/TRBV12-4	TRBJ1-5	CASSLGPPGQPQHF
few	TRBV19	TRBJ1-5	CASRISNQPQHF
-	TRBV28	TRBJ2-6	CASSPNRGPGANVLTF
many	TRBV12-3/TRBV12-4	TRBJ2-7	CASSSSGTRVYEQYF
-	TRBV29-1	TRBJ2-2	CSVRKGETGELFF
few	TRBV12-5	TRBJ2-7	CASGLARTVFGVSNEQYF
-	TRBV20-1	TRBJ1-1	CSASGRTGFHKTGNTEAFF
few	TRBV28	TRBJ1-4	CASSPDGDRVFF
many	TRBV11-2	TRBJ2-7	CASSLRPYEQYF
-	TRBV29-1	TRBJ2-7	CSVEDGAQGAYEQYF
-	TRBV6-1	TRBJ1-5	CASSELPIQPQHF
many	TRBV7-6	TRBJ1-3	CASSLGTVLSGNTIYF
many	TRBV27	TRBJ2-3	CASSLTLTSTDTQYF
-	TRBV6-2/TRBV6-3	TRBJ2-2	CASSYSWSGELFF
few	TRBV14	TRBJ2-1	CASSQGINEQFF
many	TRBV7-2	TRBJ2-5	CASSSPPDRGIKETQYF
many	TRBV5-1	TRBJ2-1	CASSLVGHEQFF
-	TRBV10-3	TRBJ2-1	CAISEGRSGAGISYNEQFF
many	TRBV7-9	TRBJ2-5	CASSFYDPRETQYF
many	TRBV7-2	TRBJ2-1	CASSSVGGRGRSYNEQFF
-	TRBV5-6	TRBJ2-3	CASSMEGGITDTQYF
few	TRBV6-6	TRBJ1-1	CASSYTRTPNTEAFF
-	TRBV4-3	TRBJ1-4	CASSQGGGYEKLFF
-	TRBV24-1	TRBJ2-1	CATSDPPQGDNEQFF
-	TRBV15	TRBJ1-4	CATSRVVEGRDGKLFF
-	TRBV6-5	TRBJ2-2	CASRLIGRNTGELFF
many	TRBV6-5	TRBJ1-2	CASSYSAGLDGYTF
-	TRBV5-6	TRBJ2-1	CATSWGPLLAGGPPSSYNEQFF
-	TRBV29-1	TRBJ2-2	CSVEVSDHTGELFF
many	TRBV7-8	TRBJ1-5	CASSSKGSGGPQHF
-	TRBV6-6	TRBJ1-2	CASSYGTGGPLYTF
-	TRBV10-3	TRBJ2-7	CAIAGAGGSYEQYF
many	TRBV7-3	TRBJ2-3	CASSSLAGPLAGQYF
many	TRBV7-9	TRBJ1-4	CASSDRATNEKLFF
-	TRBV2	TRBJ2-3	CASRLPPGLEHTDTQYF